This T cell receptor beta chain was sequenced during a study of T-cell reconstitution after alpha-beta-depleted transplantation in children. V was pared by 10 bases and J by 5 bases, with 17 bases between. Germline V gene sequence: CDR1 LNHDA, CDR2 SQIVND (reference sequence). The CDR3 is made up of 14 amino acids. Unique molecular identifiers were used to barcode this TCRbeta library. TCRdb ran MiXCR on the PCR reads and lists one entry per CDR3 protein. The sample records some 300,000 distinct CDR3 sequences, around 10% being singletons. This clonotype was seen only once. The antigen is not known. Findings and caveats of the study: One year after transplant, T-cell counts and diversity came mostly from newly produced T cells. The origin of alpha-beta T cells about two months after transplant was reportedly several hundred expanded graft clones.

J is TRBJ2-2 and V is TRBV19; the D gene is possibly TRBD1 (5 bases). This specimen was PBMCs, taken before TCRalphabeta/CD19-depleted stem cell transplant. This receptor was identified in a boy younger than two with acute myeloid leukemia, due to receive a stem cell transplant. CDR3 loop: CATTGHIFTGELFF. The CDR3 DNA is TGTGCCACAACCGGACATATTTTTACCGGGGAGCTGTTTTTT.